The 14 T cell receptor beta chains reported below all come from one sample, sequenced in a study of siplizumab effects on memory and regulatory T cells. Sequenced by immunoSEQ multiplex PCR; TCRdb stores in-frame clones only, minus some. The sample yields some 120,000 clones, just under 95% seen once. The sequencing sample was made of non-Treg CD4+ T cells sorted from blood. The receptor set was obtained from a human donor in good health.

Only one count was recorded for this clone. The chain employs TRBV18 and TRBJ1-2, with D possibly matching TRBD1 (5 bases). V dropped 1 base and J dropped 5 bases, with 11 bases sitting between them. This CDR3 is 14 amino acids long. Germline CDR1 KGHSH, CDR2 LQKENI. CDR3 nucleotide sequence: TGTGCCAGCTCACCACTACAGGACGGGTATGGCTACACCTTC. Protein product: CASSPLQDGYGYTF.

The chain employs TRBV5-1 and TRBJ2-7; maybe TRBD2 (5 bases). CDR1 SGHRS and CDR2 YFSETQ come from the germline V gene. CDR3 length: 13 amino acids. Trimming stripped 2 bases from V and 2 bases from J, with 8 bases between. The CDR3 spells CASSFPGAYEQYF. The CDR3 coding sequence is TGCGCCAGCAGCTTCCCCGGGGCCTACGAGCAGTACTTC.

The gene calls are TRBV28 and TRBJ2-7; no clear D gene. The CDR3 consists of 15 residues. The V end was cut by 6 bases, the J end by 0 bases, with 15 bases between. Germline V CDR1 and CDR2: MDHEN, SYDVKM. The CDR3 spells CASRKLLGSSYEQYF. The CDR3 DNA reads TGTGCCAGCAGGAAGCTACTGGGGTCCTCCTACGAGCAGTACTTC. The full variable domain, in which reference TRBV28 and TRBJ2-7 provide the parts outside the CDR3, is DVKVTQSSRYLVKRTGEKVFLECVQDMDHENMFWYRQDPGLGLRLIYFSYDVKMKEKGDIPEGYSVSREKKERFSLILESASTNQTSMYLCASRKLLGSSYEQYFGPGTRLTVT.

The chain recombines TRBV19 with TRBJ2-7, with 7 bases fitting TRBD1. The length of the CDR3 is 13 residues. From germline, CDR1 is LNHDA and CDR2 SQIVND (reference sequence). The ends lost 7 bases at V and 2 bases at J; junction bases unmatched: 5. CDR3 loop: CASKETGTYEQYF. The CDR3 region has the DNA TGTGCCAGTAAGGAGACAGGGACCTACGAGCAGTACTTC.

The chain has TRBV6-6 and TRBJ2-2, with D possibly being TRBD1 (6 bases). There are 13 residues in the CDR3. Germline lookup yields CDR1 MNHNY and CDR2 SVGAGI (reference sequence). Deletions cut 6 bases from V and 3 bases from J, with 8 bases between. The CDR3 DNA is TGTGCCAGCAGGGACAGAGACACCGGGGAGCTGTTTTTT. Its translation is CASRDRDTGELFF.

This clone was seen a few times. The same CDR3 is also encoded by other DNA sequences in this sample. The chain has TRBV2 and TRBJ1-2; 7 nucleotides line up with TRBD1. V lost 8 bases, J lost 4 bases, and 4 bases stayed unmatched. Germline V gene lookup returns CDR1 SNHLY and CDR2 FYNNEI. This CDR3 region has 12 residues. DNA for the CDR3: TGTGCCAGCTCTGGGACAGCCTATGGCTACACCTTC. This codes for CASSGTAYGYTF.

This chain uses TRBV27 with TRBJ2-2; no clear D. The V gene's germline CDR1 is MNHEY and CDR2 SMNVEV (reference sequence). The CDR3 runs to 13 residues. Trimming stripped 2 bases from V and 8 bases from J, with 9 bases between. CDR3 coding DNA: TGTGCCAGCAGTTTAAGGTGGCCAGGGGAGCTGTTTTTT. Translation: CASSLRWPGELFF.

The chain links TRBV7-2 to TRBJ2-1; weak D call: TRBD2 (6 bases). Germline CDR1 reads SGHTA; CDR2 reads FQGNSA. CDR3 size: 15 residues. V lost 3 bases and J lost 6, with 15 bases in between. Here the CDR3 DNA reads TGTGCCAGCAGCTTCTCGCGGGGTCTGGTCAATGAGCAGTTCTTC. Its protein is CASSFSRGLVNEQFF.

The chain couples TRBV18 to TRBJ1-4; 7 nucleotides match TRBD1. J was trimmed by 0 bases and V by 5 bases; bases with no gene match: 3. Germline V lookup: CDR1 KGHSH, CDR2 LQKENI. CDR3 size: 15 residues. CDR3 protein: CASSSGQATNEKLFF. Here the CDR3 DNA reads TGTGCCAGCTCATCAGGACAGGCAACTAATGAAAAACTGTTTTTT.

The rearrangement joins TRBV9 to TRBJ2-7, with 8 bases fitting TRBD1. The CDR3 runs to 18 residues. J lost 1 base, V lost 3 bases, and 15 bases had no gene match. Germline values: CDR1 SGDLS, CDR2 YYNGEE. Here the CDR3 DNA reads TGTGCCAGCAGCGGTGGACAGGGAGAAAATAAGAGGTCCTACGAGCAGTACTTC. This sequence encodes CASSGGQGENKRSYEQYF.

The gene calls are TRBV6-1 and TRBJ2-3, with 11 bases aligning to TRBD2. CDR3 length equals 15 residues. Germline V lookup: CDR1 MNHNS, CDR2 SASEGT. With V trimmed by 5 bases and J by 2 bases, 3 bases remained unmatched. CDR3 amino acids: CASSLAGGFTDTQYF. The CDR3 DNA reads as TGTGCCAGCAGTCTAGCGGGGGGATTCACAGATACGCAGTATTTT.

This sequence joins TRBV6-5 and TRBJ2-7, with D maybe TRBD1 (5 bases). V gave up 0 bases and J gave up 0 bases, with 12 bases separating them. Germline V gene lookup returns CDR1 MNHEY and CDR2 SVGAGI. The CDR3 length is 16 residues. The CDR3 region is CASSYSKGKISYEQYF. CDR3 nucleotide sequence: TGTGCCAGCAGTTACTCGAAGGGGAAGATCTCCTACGAGCAGTACTTC.

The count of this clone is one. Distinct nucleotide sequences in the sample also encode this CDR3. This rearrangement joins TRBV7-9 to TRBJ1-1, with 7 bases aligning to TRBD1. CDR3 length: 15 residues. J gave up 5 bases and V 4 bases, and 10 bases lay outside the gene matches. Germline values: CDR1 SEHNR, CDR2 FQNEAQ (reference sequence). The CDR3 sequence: CASSSRQGERTEAFF. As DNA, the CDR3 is TGTGCCAGCAGCTCCAGACAGGGTGAGAGGACTGAAGCTTTCTTT.

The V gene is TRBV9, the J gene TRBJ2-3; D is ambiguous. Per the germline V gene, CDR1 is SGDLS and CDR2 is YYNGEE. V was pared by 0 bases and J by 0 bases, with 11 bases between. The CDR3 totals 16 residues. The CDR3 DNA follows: TGTGCCAGCAGCGTAGTTACGGGTGCTAGCACAGATACGCAGTATTTT. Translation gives CASSVVTGASTDTQYF.